These 30 T cell receptor beta chains were all obtained from the same sample, sequenced in a study. Treg sorting used a CD4+CD25+CD127-/low gate. TCRdb reprocessed the 5' RACE reads via MiXCR and lists one record per CDR3 protein. The data contain about 42,000 distinct CDR3 sequences, about 20% of them singletons. The sequenced material came from Tregs sorted from blood. The source is a female donor with breast cancer.

This clonotype was recorded once. The V call is TRBV5-1, the J call TRBJ2-1; 9 bases map to TRBD2. J gave up 8 bases and V 7 bases, and 13 bases lay outside the gene matches. The CDR3 contains 15 residues. Germline V gives CDR1 SGHRS, CDR2 YFSETQ. The CDR3 here is CASQYSGSSYDEQFF. The CDR3 DNA follows: TGCGCCAGCCAATATAGCGGGAGTTCGTACGATGAGCAGTTCTTC.

In its sample, this clonotype was seen a few times. This chain links TRBV30 with TRBJ1-1; tentatively, D is TRBD1 (6 bases). CDR1 and CDR2 (germline): GTSNPN, SVGIG (reference sequence). This CDR3 is 13 amino acids long. The V end lost 8 bases, the J end lost 5 bases, and 18 bases lay between the germline ends. The CDR3 coding sequence is TGTGCCGGACACCTAGGGGGTTGGACTGAAGCTTTCTTT. This encodes CAGHLGGWTEAFF.

The chain joins TRBV5-4 to TRBJ2-1; 7 bases line up with TRBD2. Per the germline V gene, CDR1 is SGHNT and CDR2 is YYREEE (reference sequence). J was trimmed by 5 bases and V by 1 base; bases with no gene match: 9. This CDR3 region has 16 residues. The CDR3 DNA reads as TGTGCCAGCAGCTTGAGGTCTAGCGGTCCTCACAATGAGCAGTTCTTC. It is translated as CASSLRSSGPHNEQFF.

Comment on this clonotype: The conserved final phenylalanine or tryptophan is absent from the CDR3, which likely points to a read error. The chain employs TRBV28 and TRBJ2-5; 8 nucleotides line up with TRBD2. This CDR3 region has 17 residues. Germline values: CDR1 MDHEN, CDR2 SYDVKM. V shed 6 bases, J shed 2 bases, and the junction held 14 bases outside the gene matches. CDR3 nucleotides: TGTGCCAGCAGCCCCCCACTACTAGCGGAATATCAAGAGACCCAGTACCTC. Its translation is CASSPPLLAEYQETQYL.

This clonotype was detected only a few times. The chain recombines TRBV15 with TRBJ1-2, with D maybe TRBD1 (5 bases). V was clipped by 0 bases and J by 4 bases, with 15 bases between them. This CDR3 is built from 16 residues. Germline V CDR1 and CDR2: LNHNV, YYDKDF (reference sequence). Here the CDR3 reads CATSREEAGSPYGYTF. CDR3 bases: TGTGCCACCAGCAGAGAGGAGGCAGGGTCTCCCTATGGCTACACCTTC. The complete variable domain, with remaining parts taken from reference TRBV15 and TRBJ1-2, reads DAMVIQNPRYQVTQFGKPVTLSCSQTLNHNVMYWYQQKSSQAPKLLFHYYDKDFNNEADTPDNFQSRRPNTSFCFLDIRSPGLGDTAMYLCATSREEAGSPYGYTFGSGTRLTVV.

This clonotype has only a few counts. The DNA for the CDR3 is TGTGCCAGCAGTGGAGACAGATTCTACGAGCAGTACTTC. Translating it yields CASSGDRFYEQYF. The chain couples TRBV6-1 to TRBJ2-7; D might be TRBD1 (5 bases). V was shortened by 4 bases and J by 3 bases, with 10 bases between the two germline ends. The CDR3 consists of 13 residues. Germline V gives CDR1 MNHNS, CDR2 SASEGT.

V and J are TRBV15 and TRBJ2-6; TRBD2 might be the D (6 bases). Germline V gives CDR1 LNHNV, CDR2 YYDKDF (reference sequence). There are 16 residues in the CDR3. V lost 3 bases and J 2 bases, leaving 11 bases between the germline ends. The CDR3 DNA reads as TGTGCCACCAGCAGGAGTCTAGCGACTGGGGCCAACGTCCTGACTTTC. Residues: CATSRSLATGANVLTF.

This chain's CDR3 is CSVVSGQSTETQYF. The CDR3 coding sequence is TGCAGCGTTGTTAGCGGCCAAAGTACTGAGACCCAGTACTTC. The chain uses TRBV29-1 and TRBJ2-5; possible D gene TRBD2, 6 bases. CDR3 size: 14 residues. V lost 4 bases, J lost 5 bases, and 17 bases lay in between. Per the germline V gene, CDR1 is SQVTM and CDR2 is ANQGSEA.

To note about this clonotype: Sequence at one end of the junction differs from germline and may be a read error. The chain couples TRBV9 to TRBJ1-5; D call uncertain. The CDR3 consists of 15 residues. From germline, CDR1 is SGDLS and CDR2 YYNGEE. CDR3: CATSVDGLHNQPQHF. The CDR3 DNA follows: TGTGCCACCAGCGTAGATGGGTTGCACAATCAGCCCCAGCATTTT. Variable domain in full (rest from reference TRBV9 and TRBJ1-5): DSGVTQTPKHLITATGQRVTLRCSPRSGDLSVYWYQQSLDQGLQFLIQYYNGEERAKGNILERFSAQQFPDLHSELNLSSLELGDSALYFCATSVDGLHNQPQHFGDGTRLSIL.

Only a few counts were recorded for this clonotype. The J gene is TRBJ2-7, the V gene TRBV12-5; D may be TRBD2 (6 bases). V was clipped by 6 bases and J by 3 bases, with 9 bases between them. Germline lookup yields CDR1 LGHNT and CDR2 FRNRAP. The CDR3 extends over 12 amino acids. CDR3 coding DNA: TGTGCTAGTGGCCAGGAGGGCTACGAGCAGTACTTC. It specifies CASGQEGYEQYF.

The table lists this clonotype with a few counts. The chain carries TRBV9 and TRBJ2-7; 7 bases match TRBD2. Germline CDR1 reads SGDLS; CDR2 reads YYNGEE. The CDR3 is 13 amino acids. V lost 4 bases, J lost 3 bases, and 4 bases stayed unmatched. The CDR3 is CASSPGGNYEQYF. The DNA of the CDR3 is TGTGCCAGCAGCCCGGGGGGAAACTACGAGCAGTACTTC.

There are a few counts of this clonotype. The chain's CDR3 is CSAPLNGQSYEQYF. CDR3 bases: TGCAGTGCCCCCCTAAACGGACAGTCCTACGAGCAGTACTTC. V usage is TRBV20-1 and J usage is TRBJ2-7, with a weak D call TRBD1 (6 bases). Germline V lookup: CDR1 DFQATT, CDR2 SNEGSKA (reference sequence). This CDR3 comprises 14 residues. The V end was cut by 6 bases, the J end by 1 base, with 16 bases between.

The J gene is TRBJ2-7, the V gene TRBV28; no clear D gene. Per germline, CDR1 MDHEN and CDR2 SYDVKM. This CDR3 region has 13 residues. Trimming took off 8 bases at V and 1 base at J, with 12 bases between the two ends. This chain's CDR3 is CASGQTGSYEQYF. DNA of the CDR3: TGTGCCAGCGGTCAAACGGGTTCCTACGAGCAGTACTTC.

This clonotype was counted a few times. The rearrangement uses TRBV5-1 and TRBJ1-1; unclear D gene. The CDR3 spans 11 residues. From germline, CDR1 is SGHRS and CDR2 YFSETQ. V dropped 5 bases and J dropped 6 bases, with 8 bases sitting between them. Here the CDR3 DNA reads TGCGCCAGCAGGGGAACCGCTGAAGCTTTCTTT. Protein: CASRGTAEAFF.

This rearrangement joins TRBV4-3 to TRBJ2-2; 7 bases align to TRBD2. The CDR3 sequence is 17 residues long. J was trimmed by 2 bases and V by 0 bases; bases with no gene match: 6. CDR1 and CDR2 from the germline V gene are LGHNA and YSLEER. The CDR3 here is CASSQDGGLINTGELFF. The CDR3 DNA sequence: TGCGCCAGCAGCCAAGATGGGGGACTAATAAACACCGGGGAGCTGTTTTTT.

This clonotype was detected many times. The V gene is TRBV7-6, the J gene TRBJ2-3; possible D gene TRBD1, 6 bases. The CDR3 runs to 15 residues. Per the germline V gene, CDR1 is SGHVS and CDR2 is FNYEAQ. With 3 bases removed from V and 6 bases from J, the gap between germline ends came to 16 bases. This CDR3 is CASSLTGPPGDTQYF. CDR3 DNA: TGTGCCAGCAGCTTGACAGGACCCCCCGGGGATACGCAGTATTTT.

This chain uses TRBV10-3 with TRBJ1-2; D might be TRBD1 (5 bases). Per germline, CDR1 ENHRY and CDR2 SYGVKD. This CDR3 comprises 14 residues. The V gene lost 6 bases and the J gene lost 3 bases, with 14 bases spanning the gap. DNA for the CDR3: TGTGCCATCAGCCCTGAGGGGCCCGACTATGGCTACACCTTC. Amino acids: CAISPEGPDYGYTF.

This clonotype was counted at least ten times. The chain joins TRBV4-2 to TRBJ2-7; perhaps TRBD1 as D (5 bases). Germline CDR1 reads LGHNA; CDR2 reads YNFKEQ. Trimming pared 0 bases from V and 6 bases from J, leaving 15 bases between. The CDR3 totals 15 residues. The chain's CDR3 is CASSQEVIGAGEQYF. CDR3 coding DNA: TGTGCCAGCAGCCAAGAGGTCATAGGGGCCGGCGAGCAGTACTTC.

J is TRBJ2-2 and V is TRBV7-2; the D is unclear. Germline V gene data show CDR1 as SGHTA and CDR2 as FQGNSA. Trimming stripped 5 bases from V and 6 bases from J, with 7 bases between. The CDR3 is 12 amino acids. CDR3 in DNA: TGTGCCAGCAGCCCGATGTCCGGGGAGCTGTTTTTT. As protein: CASSPMSGELFF.

This clonotype was picked up a small number of times. V gene TRBV6-6 combines with J gene TRBJ2-1, with 7 bases identical to TRBD1. Germline V lookup: CDR1 MNHNY, CDR2 SVGAGI (reference sequence). Trimming at V came to 4 bases and at J to 5 bases, leaving 8 bases not matched to a gene. CDR3 length: 15 residues. CDR3 DNA sequence: TGTGCCAGCAGTTTATCCGACAGGGCAAACAATGAGCAGTTCTTC. Protein sequence: CASSLSDRANNEQFF.

This clonotype appeared many times. The rearrangement joins TRBV29-1 to TRBJ2-3; no firm D call. Germline V gene lookup returns CDR1 SQVTM and CDR2 ANQGSEA. Trimming shortened V by 7 bases and J by 4 bases, and 9 bases separated the two germline ends. The CDR3 has 11 amino acids. The CDR3 reads CSGGASDTQYF. The DNA for the CDR3 is TGCAGCGGTGGAGCCTCAGATACGCAGTATTTT.

This clonotype turned up a few times. The chain joins TRBV6-1 to TRBJ2-7; 9 bases agree with TRBD2. CDR1 is MNHNS and CDR2 is SASEGT in the germline V gene. This CDR3 spans 13 amino acids. V shed 6 bases and J 5 bases; nucleotides not matched to a gene: 5. The CDR3 bases are TGTGCCAGCAGGGCTAGCGGGATGAACGAGCAGTACTTC. It codes for CASRASGMNEQYF.

By proportion, this clonotype is medium-sized. The chain links TRBV4-1 to TRBJ1-6; no definite D call. This CDR3 spans 12 amino acids. CDR1 MGHRA and CDR2 YSYEKL come from the germline V gene. V gave up 2 bases and J gave up 10 bases, with 6 bases separating them. The CDR3 here is CASSQPRSPLHF. The CDR3 DNA sequence: TGCGCCAGCAGCCAACCGCGCTCACCCCTCCACTTT.

This clonotype is judged medium-sized. The chain carries TRBV6-2 or TRBV6-3 and TRBJ2-3; 9 bases align to TRBD2. The germline CDR1 and CDR2 sequences are MNHEY and SVGEGT. The CDR3 is made up of 13 amino acids. Unmatched junction bases numbered 8, after V lost 2 bases and J lost 14 bases. CDR3 nucleotides: TGTGCCAGCAGTTACGGAATGAGCGGGGGGCCGTATTTT. This codes for CASSYGMSGGPYF.

The CDR3 here is CASSSRTEKYGYTF. The CDR3 region has the DNA TGTGCCAGCAGCTCCCGGACAGAGAAATATGGCTACACCTTC. The chain joins TRBV5-7 to TRBJ1-2, with D tentatively TRBD1 (6 bases). TRBV5-7 is recorded as an ORF, its role being uncertain. V was pared by 3 bases and J by 5 bases, with 14 bases between. This CDR3 is 14 amino acids long.

About this clonotype itself: Being one base from a much bigger clone, this may be a read error. The chain combines TRBV20-1 with TRBJ2-7; TRBD2 aligns across 10 bases. The CDR3 is made up of 14 amino acids. The V gene's germline CDR1 is DFQATT and CDR2 SNEGSKA (reference sequence). CDR3 nucleotide sequence: TGCGGTGCTAGAGATGGGACTAGCGCCTACGAGCAGTACTTC. The encoded protein is CGARDGTSAYEQYF.

A few counts support this clonotype. This rearrangement joins TRBV28 to TRBJ2-1, with TRBD2 matching 12 bases. The germline V gene encodes CDR1 MDHEN and CDR2 SYDVKM. CDR3 length: 18 residues. Trimming at V came to 11 bases and at J to 1 base, leaving 15 bases not matched to a gene. The CDR3 DNA is TGTGCCGTTGGGCAAGGACTAGCGGGATTGATGTCCTACAATGAGCAGTTCTTC. Encoded protein: CAVGQGLAGLMSYNEQFF.

About this clonotype: This clone may be a read error of a much larger clone one base away. The rearrangement uses TRBV27 and TRBJ1-1; a possible D gene is TRBD1 (5 bases). From germline, CDR1 is MNHEY and CDR2 SMNVEV (reference sequence). The CDR3 is 13 amino acids. V lost 8 bases, J lost 7 bases, and 17 bases lay in between. The CDR3 sequence: CASRTSGFSEAFF. The CDR3 DNA reads as TGTGCCAGCCGTACGTCAGGGTTCAGTGAAGCTTTCTTT.

This clonotype was recorded a few times. The chain recombines TRBV5-1 with TRBJ2-5; 9 nucleotides line up with TRBD1. This CDR3 is 16 amino acids long. Trimming took 4 bases from V and 4 from J; bases not matched to a gene: 11. Germline lookup yields CDR1 SGHRS and CDR2 YFSETQ. The CDR3 sequence is CASSRTGQGLVETQYF. The CDR3 nucleotides are TGCGCCAGCAGCAGAACGGGACAGGGATTAGTAGAGACCCAGTACTTC.

This clonotype showed up many times. The chain is built from TRBV6-5 and TRBJ2-3; 11 bases are a match to TRBD2. The CDR3 runs to 18 residues. J lost 0 bases, V lost 4 bases, and 9 bases had no gene match. Germline values: CDR1 MNHEY, CDR2 SVGAGI. DNA of the CDR3: TGTGCCAGCAGTTCTTCTGCCGGGACTAGCGGTAGCACAGATACGCAGTATTTT. This sequence encodes CASSSSAGTSGSTDTQYF.